These 32 T cell receptor beta chains originate from one sample sequenced in a study of blood T cell repertoires in COVID-19. The table came from immunoSEQ multiplex PCR; TCRdb's copy has only in-frame clones and leaves some out. The table lists roughly 70,000 clones, more than 80% of them singletons. The specimen was peripheral blood. These receptors originate from a woman of 80 years or more with active COVID-19.

The chain recombines TRBV28 with TRBJ1-3, with TRBD1 as a possible D gene (5 bases). Trimming took 4 bases from V and 5 from J, leaving 15 bases between them. The CDR3 spans 15 residues. Germline assignment: CDR1 MDHEN and CDR2 SYDVKM. This CDR3 reads CASSSDSSGRNTIYF. CDR3 in DNA: TGTGCCAGCAGTTCAGACAGTAGCGGGAGAAACACCATATATTTT.

This clone was detected a few times. This rearrangement joins TRBV28 to TRBJ1-5; TRBD1 matches 7 bases. Trimming removed 11 bases from V and 4 bases from J; junction bases left unmatched: 5. Germline CDR1 MDHEN, CDR2 SYDVKM. This CDR3 comprises 12 residues. CDR3 region: CAARGVNQPQHF. CDR3 nucleotide sequence: TGTGCCGCCAGGGGGGTTAATCAGCCCCAGCATTTT.

The chain carries TRBV5-1 and TRBJ2-3; D might be TRBD1 (6 bases). Germline V lookup: CDR1 SGHRS, CDR2 YFSETQ. The CDR3 length is 14 residues. Trimming took off 0 bases at V and 2 bases at J, with 7 bases between the two ends. CDR3 amino acids: CASSLGDITDTQYF. In DNA form, the CDR3 reads TGCGCCAGCAGCTTGGGGGACATCACAGATACGCAGTATTTT.

V gene TRBV19 combines with J gene TRBJ2-6; TRBD2 is a possible D gene (6 bases). V was pared by 5 bases and J by 1 base, with 9 bases between. From germline, CDR1 is LNHDA and CDR2 SQIVND (reference sequence). The CDR3 loop spans 15 amino acids. The CDR3 protein is CASSVRGSGANVLTF. CDR3 DNA: TGTGCCAGTAGTGTTCGGGGGTCTGGGGCCAACGTCCTGACTTTC.

The J gene is TRBJ2-7, the V gene TRBV1; whether TRBD2, the table's D call, matches the DNA was not checked. TRBV1 is given as a pseudogene. The CDR3 has 17 amino acids. CDR3: CTSSHTSRLAGEEEQYF. CDR3 DNA sequence: TGCACCAGCAGCCATACTTCCCGACTAGCGGGAGAAGAAGAGCAGTACTTC.

The V and J genes are TRBV11-2 and TRBJ2-3; 10 positions match TRBD1. Trimming removed 5 bases from V and 0 bases from J; junction bases left unmatched: 2. The germline V gene encodes CDR1 SGHAT and CDR2 FQNNGV. This CDR3 is 15 amino acids long. CDR3 in amino acids: CASSVGQGSTDTQYF. CDR3 DNA: TGTGCCAGCAGCGTGGGACAGGGGAGCACAGATACGCAGTATTTT.

The chain couples TRBV19 to TRBJ2-1; D might be TRBD2 (7 bases). The CDR3 runs to 15 residues. The V gene's germline CDR1 is LNHDA and CDR2 SQIVND (reference sequence). Trimming pared 10 bases from V and 4 bases from J, leaving 20 bases between. The CDR3 loop reads CATTGLKGGYNEQFF. DNA for the CDR3: TGTGCCACCACCGGGCTTAAGGGGGGGTACAATGAGCAGTTCTTC.

As concerns this clone: This specimen includes other DNA sequences encoding the same CDR3. The V call is TRBV28, the J call TRBJ1-5, with 9 positions matching TRBD1. The trim removed 4 bases at V and 6 bases at J, leaving 7 bases unmatched. CDR1 is MDHEN and CDR2 is SYDVKM in the germline V gene. The length of the CDR3 is 15 residues. CDR3: CASSSRDRAGQPQHF. CDR3 bases: TGTGCCAGCAGTTCCCGGGACAGGGCTGGTCAGCCCCAGCATTTT.

The rearrangement uses TRBV7-8 and TRBJ2-3, with TRBD1 identical over 7 bases. The CDR3 is 15 residues long. The V gene end was trimmed by 3 bases and the J gene end by 2 bases; junction bases not matched to a gene: 5. Looked up from germline, CDR1 is SGHVS and CDR2 is FQNEAQ. The CDR3 loop reads CASSLQGVDTDTQYF. The CDR3 DNA sequence: TGTGCCAGCAGCTTGCAGGGGGTGGACACAGATACGCAGTATTTT.

The genes are TRBV13 and TRBJ2-5; 15 bases map to TRBD2. The CDR3 totals 17 residues. Germline V CDR1 and CDR2: PRHDT, FYEKMQ (reference sequence). Trimming took 4 bases from V and 5 from J; bases not matched to a gene: 8. CDR3 residues: CASSSKGLAGGAETQYF. The CDR3 DNA sequence: TGTGCCAGCAGCTCGAAAGGACTAGCGGGAGGGGCGGAGACCCAGTACTTC.

The CDR3 region has the DNA TGTGCCAGCAGTCTCTTTCAGGTCAATGAGCAGTTCTTC. Encoded protein: CASSLFQVNEQFF. The J gene is TRBJ2-1, the V gene TRBV12-3 or TRBV12-4; no reliable D call. Trimming cost V 5 bases and J 6 bases, with 11 bases left between them. CDR3 size: 13 residues.

The chain links TRBV6-2 or TRBV6-3 to TRBJ1-5, with unresolved D. The V end was cut by 3 bases, the J end by 2 bases, with 8 bases between. Germline CDR1 is MNHEY and CDR2 is SVGEGT. The CDR3 loop spans 14 amino acids. The DNA of the CDR3 is TGTGCCAGCAGTTATCACCCGGGCAATCAGCCCCAGCATTTT. It specifies CASSYHPGNQPQHF.

The gene calls are TRBV3-1 (or the pseudogene TRBV3-2) and TRBJ2-6; D might be TRBD1 (5 bases). CDR3 size: 14 residues. Germline values: CDR1 LGHDT, CDR2 YNNKEL (reference sequence). The V end was cut by 3 bases, the J end by 14 bases, with 17 bases between. The CDR3 bases are TGTGCCAGCAGCCACCTGGATTGGGGCCACCTCCTGACTTTC. This gives the protein CASSHLDWGHLLTF.

In its sample, this clone was seen a few times. V usage is TRBV9 and J usage is TRBJ2-7, with 10 bases matching TRBD1. The CDR3 is 16 amino acids. The ends lost 0 bases at V and 2 bases at J; junction bases unmatched: 5. Germline V lookup: CDR1 SGDLS, CDR2 YYNGEE. This chain's CDR3 is CASSVDAGQGAYEQYF. The CDR3 DNA reads TGTGCCAGCAGCGTAGACGCTGGACAGGGGGCCTACGAGCAGTACTTC. The full variable domain, completed using reference TRBV9 and TRBJ2-7, is DSGVTQTPKHLITATGQRVTLRCSPRSGDLSVYWYQQSLDQGLQFLIQYYNGEERAKGNILERFSAQQFPDLHSELNLSSLELGDSALYFCASSVDAGQGAYEQYFGPGTRLTVT.

The gene calls are TRBV30 and TRBJ2-2, with TRBD2 identical over 7 bases. V lost 8 bases, J lost 6 bases, and 12 bases stayed unmatched. Germline V gene data show CDR1 as GTSNPN and CDR2 as SVGIG (reference sequence). The CDR3 is made up of 14 amino acids. The CDR3, as DNA: TGTGCCATTGGGGAGGGGCCCACGGCCGGGGAGCTGTTTTTT. Its protein product is CAIGEGPTAGELFF.

The chain employs TRBV5-6 and TRBJ1-1; 9 bases match TRBD1. Germline V CDR1 and CDR2: SGHDT, YYEEEE. J was trimmed by 3 bases and V by 9 bases; bases with no gene match: 9. This CDR3 is 14 amino acids long. The CDR3 nucleotides read TGTGCCACGATGACAGGGGGAATTGACACTGAAGCTTTCTTT. It is translated as CATMTGGIDTEAFF.

The chain uses TRBV10-3 and TRBJ2-5; TRBD2 matches 9 bases. V was clipped by 6 bases and J by 5 bases; unmatched bases: 19. The germline gives CDR1 ENHRY, CDR2 SYGVKD. This CDR3 is built from 18 residues. The CDR3 is CAIRAGHGVAGVRETQYF. Written as DNA, the CDR3 is TGTGCCATCAGGGCGGGCCACGGGGTAGCGGGAGTTCGGGAGACCCAGTACTTC.

This clone showed up just once. This rearrangement joins TRBV7-9 to TRBJ2-7, with D perhaps matching TRBD1 (6 bases). Germline CDR1 is SEHNR and CDR2 is FQNEAQ (reference sequence). Trimming left V 6 bases short and J 3 bases short, with 18 bases between. There are 15 residues in the CDR3. The CDR3 is CASSSNFDRRYEQYF. CDR3 sequence (DNA): TGTGCCAGCAGTTCAAATTTCGACAGGCGCTACGAGCAGTACTTC.

This clone has just one count. V is TRBV9 and J is TRBJ2-2; 9 bases match TRBD1. The J segment lost 5 bases and the V segment lost 4 bases, leaving 9 bases of the junction unmatched. CDR3 length equals 16 residues. Germline CDR1 SGDLS, CDR2 YYNGEE. This CDR3 is CASSLGTGFGTGELFF. CDR3 nucleotides: TGTGCCAGCAGCCTAGGGACAGGGTTCGGTACCGGGGAGCTGTTTTTT.

This rearrangement joins TRBV5-1 to TRBJ2-7, with 8 bases aligning to TRBD1. The CDR3 extends over 13 amino acids. V lost 3 bases to trimming and J lost 5 bases; unmatched junction nucleotides: 4. Germline V CDR1 and CDR2: SGHRS, YFSETQ. CDR3 bases: TGCGCCAGCAGCTCGAGGACAGGGAACGAGCAGTACTTC. Its translation: CASSSRTGNEQYF.

This clone was detected once. This chain uses TRBV3-1 (or the pseudogene TRBV3-2) with TRBJ1-4; 11 positions match TRBD1. The CDR3 is 16 residues long. The J segment lost 8 bases and the V segment lost 1 base, leaving 6 bases of the junction unmatched. Germline assignment: CDR1 LGHDT and CDR2 YNNKEL (reference sequence). CDR3 bases: TGTGCCAGCAGCCAAGCCCCGGGGACAGGGGGAGAAAAACTGTTTTTT. Protein: CASSQAPGTGGEKLFF.

V gene TRBV5-4 combines with J gene TRBJ1-2; perhaps TRBD1 as D (5 bases). V gave up 2 bases and J gave up 4 bases, with 15 bases separating them. CDR1 and CDR2 from the germline V gene are SGHNT and YYREEE (reference sequence). The CDR3 length is 15 residues. In DNA form, the CDR3 reads TGTGCCAGCAGCTTAGGCCAAGGGGCGTTCTATGGCTACACCTTC. Amino acids: CASSLGQGAFYGYTF.

The chain carries TRBV6-5 and TRBJ1-1; D is unresolved. Germline CDR1 is MNHEY and CDR2 is SVGAGI. V shed 5 bases and J shed 0 bases, with 7 bases lying between them. The CDR3 totals 13 residues. The DNA of the CDR3 is TGTGCCAGCAGTCACAGAATGAACACTGAAGCTTTCTTT. It codes for CASSHRMNTEAFF.

The chain joins TRBV5-8 to TRBJ1-2; TRBD1 might be the D (6 bases). Germline V lookup: CDR1 SGHTS, CDR2 YDEGEE. The CDR3 has 14 amino acids. V was clipped by 2 bases and J by 7 bases, with 15 bases between them. CDR3 sequence reads: CASSFSTGLSGYTF. The CDR3 DNA reads as TGTGCCAGCAGCTTTTCGACAGGCCTGAGTGGCTACACCTTC.

This chain joins TRBV27 and TRBJ2-2, with a possible D match to TRBD1 (5 bases). Per germline, CDR1 MNHEY and CDR2 SMNVEV (reference sequence). The CDR3 covers 18 residues. Trimming pared 3 bases from V and 3 bases from J, leaving 20 bases between. Here the CDR3 DNA reads TGTGCCAGCAGTTTTATGTCGGCAGGGCCCACCCACACCGGGGAGCTGTTTTTT. Translation gives CASSFMSAGPTHTGELFF.

This chain connects TRBV5-8 to TRBJ2-2; 10 positions match TRBD2. The CDR3 is 16 residues long. V lost 4 bases and J lost 4; bases outside the gene matches: 7. CDR1 and CDR2 from the germline V gene are SGHTS and YDEGEE. The CDR3 protein is CASSGLSGRVTGELFF. The CDR3 nucleotides are TGTGCCAGCAGCGGCCTCAGCGGGAGGGTCACCGGGGAGCTGTTTTTT. The variable domain in full, with the rest retrieved from reference TRBV5-8 and TRBJ2-2, is EAGVTQSPTHLIKTRGQQATLRCSPISGHTSVYWYQQALGLGLQFLLWYDEGEERNRGNFPPRFSGRQFPNYSSELNVNALELEDSALYLCASSGLSGRVTGELFFGEGSRLTVL.

Only one count was recorded for this clone. The rearrangement uses TRBV4-2 and TRBJ2-2; D unresolved. In germline, CDR1 is LGHNA, CDR2 YNFKEQ. This CDR3 is built from 12 residues. The V and J ends lost 5 bases and 4 bases respectively, with 5 bases between them. The CDR3 sequence is CASSSGTGELFF. The CDR3 DNA is TGTGCCAGCAGCTCGGGCACCGGGGAGCTGTTTTTT.

The chain uses TRBV28 and TRBJ2-3; 13 bases line up with TRBD2. V dropped 6 bases and J dropped 2; count of bases not matched to a gene: 14. This CDR3 contains 19 residues. Per germline, CDR1 MDHEN and CDR2 SYDVKM. The CDR3: CASSERVTSGRAVTDTQYF. The DNA of the CDR3 is TGTGCCAGCAGCGAGAGGGTTACTAGCGGGAGGGCAGTCACAGATACGCAGTATTTT.

The table lists this clone with a count of one. This chain uses TRBV2 with TRBJ2-5; 9 bases line up with TRBD2. Germline CDR1 SNHLY, CDR2 FYNNEI. The CDR3 covers 18 residues. V shed 3 bases and J 7 bases; nucleotides not matched to a gene: 18. In nucleotides, the CDR3 is TGTGCCAGCAGTGACGATCCCTTTTCTAGCGGGAATTCGGTGACCCAGTACTTC. It specifies CASSDDPFSSGNSVTQYF.

V usage is TRBV25-1 and J usage is TRBJ2-7; 9 nucleotides agree with TRBD2. This CDR3 has 15 amino acids. The trim removed 5 bases at V and 0 bases at J, leaving 5 bases unmatched. The germline V gene encodes CDR1 MGHDK and CDR2 SYGVNS. The CDR3 sequence is CASSTASGNSYEQYF. The CDR3 DNA is TGTGCCAGCAGTACCGCTAGCGGGAACTCCTACGAGCAGTACTTC.

The chain recombines TRBV27 with TRBJ2-1; TRBD2 aligns across 9 bases. This CDR3 comprises 16 residues. With V trimmed by 2 bases and J by 7 bases, 9 bases remained unmatched. Looked up from germline, CDR1 is MNHEY and CDR2 is SMNVEV (reference sequence). The CDR3 DNA sequence: TGTGCCAGCAGTTTAGGACTAGCGTTGAAGGCGAATGAGCAGTTCTTC. Protein sequence: CASSLGLALKANEQFF.

The chain recombines TRBV7-3 with TRBJ2-2; D may be TRBD2 (6 bases). V was shortened by 5 bases and J by 10 bases, with 8 bases between the two germline ends. From germline, CDR1 is SGHTA and CDR2 FQGTGA. This CDR3 has 11 residues. The DNA of the CDR3 is TGTGCCAGCAGCGCGGGACCGGAGCTGTTTTTT. This codes for CASSAGPELFF.